This T cell receptor beta chain appears in the sequencing data of a study of blood T cells in healthy people across ages. The CDR3 loop spans 14 amino acids. V shed 6 bases, J shed 2 bases, and the junction held 5 bases outside the gene matches. Notes on the study in general: Naive T cell percentage showed a strong correlation with TCR beta diversity.

As to this clonotype: Its cognate antigen is unknown.

PCR was performed a second time for about 6 to 11 cycles using a sample-barcoded 5' primer and a J-beta primer mix. TCRdb independently ran MiXCR on the 5' RACE reads; one entry per CDR3 protein. Of fewer than 950,000 distinct CDR3 sequences listed, roughly 53% are singletons. Sequenced material: blood. The rearrangement joins TRBV12-3 or TRBV12-4 to TRBJ1-2, with TRBD1 matching 8 bases. The TCR originated in a man older than 75 in good health. Here the CDR3 reads CASRRTGINYGYTF. DNA for the CDR3: TGTGCCAGCAGGAGGACAGGGATCAACTATGGCTACACCTTC.